This is a list of T cell receptor beta chains from one sample in a study of T cell responses to AZD1222 COVID-19 vaccine. The assay was immunoSEQ multiplex PCR, and TCRdb's table has in-frame clones only and misses some. The sample lists fewer than 130,000 clones; more than 90% were seen once. The source material was peripheral blood, sampled on day 0 of AZD1222 vaccination. The source of these receptors is an adult in good health. Both conserved end residues are part of each CDR3. Fields, in order: J gene, clone size, V gene, CDR3 length, D gene, CDR3 DNA, CDR3 protein. D genes are given only for firm matches. The size of a clone is reported for some rows only, either as once, few or many, or as a class for expanded clones.

TRBJ1-3	NA	TRBV25-1	13	NA	TGTGCCAGCAGTAGAAACTCTGGAAACACCATATATTTT	CASSRNSGNTIYF
TRBJ1-1	NA	TRBV6-1	14	NA	TGTGCCAGCAGTGAAAAACCGGACAACACTGAAGCTTTCTTT	CASSEKPDNTEAFF
TRBJ1-2	NA	TRBV3-1/TRBV3-2	15	TRBD1	TGTGCCAGCAGCCAAGGGGACAGGGGAGAAAATGGCTACACCTTC	CASSQGDRGENGYTF
TRBJ2-3	NA	TRBV11-2	16	TRBD2	TGTGCCAGCAGCATAGCGGGAGGGCCGATCAAAGATACGCAGTATTTT	CASSIAGGPIKDTQYF
TRBJ1-6	NA	TRBV11-3	16	TRBD1	TGTGCCAGCAGCTTTACGGGGACAGTCGAAAATTCACCCCTCCACTTT	CASSFTGTVENSPLHF
TRBJ2-7	NA	TRBV6-2/TRBV6-3	13	NA	TGTGCCAGCAGTTACTTTACAGGCTACGAGCAGTACTTC	CASSYFTGYEQYF
TRBJ2-3	NA	TRBV3-1/TRBV3-2	16	NA	TGTGCCAGCAGCCAAGGCCCACTAGTTAGCACAGATACGCAGTATTTT	CASSQGPLVSTDTQYF
TRBJ1-4	NA	TRBV27	14	NA	TGTGCCAGCAGTTTAGATCCTACAGGGACTAAACTGTTTTTT	CASSLDPTGTKLFF
TRBJ2-7	NA	TRBV29-1	13	TRBD2	TGCAGCGTGGGGACTAGCGGGAGTTACGAGCAGTACTTC	CSVGTSGSYEQYF
TRBJ2-7	NA	TRBV27	16	TRBD1	TGTGCCAGCAGTTACCTTGTTGGGACAGGGGCGAGGGAGCAGTACTTC	CASSYLVGTGAREQYF
TRBJ2-1	NA	TRBV3-1/TRBV3-2	17	TRBD2	TGTGCCAGCAGCCAAGAGGTCCGGCTAGCGGGGTACAATGAGCAGTTCTTC	CASSQEVRLAGYNEQFF
TRBJ1-4	NA	TRBV5-1	14	TRBD1	TGCGCCAGCAGCTTGGTAGGGGGCATTGAAAAACTGTTTTTT	CASSLVGGIEKLFF
TRBJ1-2	NA	TRBV30	13	TRBD1	TGTGCCTGGAGTGTTGGGACAGGATACGGCTACACCTTC	CAWSVGTGYGYTF
TRBJ1-2	NA	TRBV2	12	NA	TGTGCCAGCAGTCCAGACACGTATGGCTACACCTTC	CASSPDTYGYTF
TRBJ2-4	NA	TRBV3-1/TRBV3-2	14	NA	TGTGCCAGCAGCCAAACGGGTACCAAAAACATTCAGTACTTC	CASSQTGTKNIQYF
TRBJ1-6	NA	TRBV7-2	15	NA	TGTGCCAGCAGCTTAGGGGGGGGAGGGAATTCACCCCTCCACTTT	CASSLGGGGNSPLHF
TRBJ1-1	few	TRBV28	13	NA	TGTGCCAGCACCATGGAGGGGATCACGAGAGCTTTCTTT	CASTMEGITRAFF
TRBJ2-1	NA	TRBV7-3	13	NA	TGTGCCAGCAGCTTATCCCTGGCTGGGGAGCAGTTCTTC	CASSLSLAGEQFF
TRBJ1-4	NA	TRBV14	16	TRBD1	TGTGCCAGCAGCCAAGTGTCCAGGACAGGGATTGAAAAACTGTTTTTT	CASSQVSRTGIEKLFF
TRBJ1-2	NA	TRBV7-2	11	NA	TGTGCCAGCAGCTCTCAGGGTGGCTACACCTTC	CASSSQGGYTF
TRBJ2-3	NA	TRBV5-1	18	TRBD2	TGCGCCAGCAGCCCTAGGACTAGCGGGGGTTCTTTCACAGATACGCAGTATTTT	CASSPRTSGGSFTDTQYF